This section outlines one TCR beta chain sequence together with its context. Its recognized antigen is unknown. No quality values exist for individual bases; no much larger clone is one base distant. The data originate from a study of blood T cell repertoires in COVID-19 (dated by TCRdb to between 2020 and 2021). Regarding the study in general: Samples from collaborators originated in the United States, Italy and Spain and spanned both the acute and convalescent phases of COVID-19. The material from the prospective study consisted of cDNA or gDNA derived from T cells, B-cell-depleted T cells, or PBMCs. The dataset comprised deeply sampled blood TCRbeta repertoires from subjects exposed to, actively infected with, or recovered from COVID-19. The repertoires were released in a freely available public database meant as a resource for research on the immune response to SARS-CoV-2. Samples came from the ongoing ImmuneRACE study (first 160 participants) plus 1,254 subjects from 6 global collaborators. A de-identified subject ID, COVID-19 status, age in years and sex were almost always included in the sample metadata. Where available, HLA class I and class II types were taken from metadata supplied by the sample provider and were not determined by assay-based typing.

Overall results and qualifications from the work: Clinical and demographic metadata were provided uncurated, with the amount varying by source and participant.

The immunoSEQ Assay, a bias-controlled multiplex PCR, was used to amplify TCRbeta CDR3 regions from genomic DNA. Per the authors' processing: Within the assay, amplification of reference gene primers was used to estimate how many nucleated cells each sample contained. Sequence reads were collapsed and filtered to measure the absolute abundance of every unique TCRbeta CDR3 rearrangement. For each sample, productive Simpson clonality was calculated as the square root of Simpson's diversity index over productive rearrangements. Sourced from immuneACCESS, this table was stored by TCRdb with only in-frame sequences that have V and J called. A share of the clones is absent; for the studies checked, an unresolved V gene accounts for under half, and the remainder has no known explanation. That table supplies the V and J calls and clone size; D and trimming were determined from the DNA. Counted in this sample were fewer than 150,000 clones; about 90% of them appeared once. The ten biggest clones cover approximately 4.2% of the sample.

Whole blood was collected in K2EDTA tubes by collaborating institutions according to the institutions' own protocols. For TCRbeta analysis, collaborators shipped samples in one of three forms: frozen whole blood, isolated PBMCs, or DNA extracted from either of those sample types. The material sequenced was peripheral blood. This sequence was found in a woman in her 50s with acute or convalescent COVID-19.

The sequenced DNA is TGTGCCAGCAGCCCGGGACAATGGAGCTATGGCTACACCTTC. The translation is CASSPGQWSYGYTF. The rearrangement joined TRBV7-2 to TRBJ1-2; TRBD1 is a possible D gene, resting on 6 matching bases. Its CDR3 holds 14 amino acids, cysteine through phenylalanine. The DNA shown is the 42-base CDR3, in frame from base 1. V is reduced by 5 bases and J by 4 bases, leaving a spacing of 14 bases between them. Based on the germline V gene, the CDR1 and CDR2 sequences are SGHTA and FQGNSA. This CDR3, with the reference TRBV7-2 and TRBJ1-2 proteins standing in past its ends, gives the full variable domain GAGVSQSPSNKVTEKGKDVELRCDPISGHTALYWYRQSLGQGLEFLIYFQGNSAPDKSGLPSDRFSAERTGGSVSTLTIQRTQQEDSAVYLCASSPGQWSYGYTFGSGTRLTVV.